This T cell receptor beta chain originates from a study of cytomegalovirus exposure and HLA in healthy donors. CDR3 length: 15 residues. Germline CDR1 SGHRS, CDR2 YFSETQ. V gave up 5 bases and J gave up 4 bases; unmatched junction bases: 4. Notes on this clone: Its specificity is unknown.

General study results and limits: The authors enumerated over 150 TCR beta chains as linked to cytomegalovirus.

With 60 Vbeta and 13 Jbeta primers, the PCR was carried out. TCRdb's table, derived via immunoSEQ multiplex PCR, lists solely in-frame clones and lacks some. The repertoire table contains tens of thousands of clones. The TCR was taken from a man aged 35 to 55 in good health and CMV-seronegative. Material for sequencing was PBMCs. V usage is TRBV5-1 and J usage is TRBJ2-5, with 14 bases that match TRBD2. The CDR3 nucleotides are TGCGCCAGCAGATCGACTAGCGGGGGGGTAGAGACCCAGTACTTC. Its translation: CASRSTSGGVETQYF.